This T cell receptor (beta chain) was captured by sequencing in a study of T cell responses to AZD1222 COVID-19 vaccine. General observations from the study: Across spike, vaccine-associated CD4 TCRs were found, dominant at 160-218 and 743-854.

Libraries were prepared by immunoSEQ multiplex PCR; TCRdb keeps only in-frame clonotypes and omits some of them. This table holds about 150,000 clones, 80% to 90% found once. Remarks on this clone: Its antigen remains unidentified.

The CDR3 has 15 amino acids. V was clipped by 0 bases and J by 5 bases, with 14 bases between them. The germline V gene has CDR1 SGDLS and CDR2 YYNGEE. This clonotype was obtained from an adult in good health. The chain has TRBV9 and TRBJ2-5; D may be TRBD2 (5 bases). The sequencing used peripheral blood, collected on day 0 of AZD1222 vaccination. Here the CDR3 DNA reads TGTGCCAGCAGCGTAGTCGGGGTCTCCTTCGAGACCCAGTACTTC. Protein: CASSVVGVSFETQYF. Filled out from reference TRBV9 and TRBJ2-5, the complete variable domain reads DSGVTQTPKHLITATGQRVTLRCSPRSGDLSVYWYQQSLDQGLQFLIQYYNGEERAKGNILERFSAQQFPDLHSELNLSSLELGDSALYFCASSVVGVSFETQYFGPGTRLLVL.